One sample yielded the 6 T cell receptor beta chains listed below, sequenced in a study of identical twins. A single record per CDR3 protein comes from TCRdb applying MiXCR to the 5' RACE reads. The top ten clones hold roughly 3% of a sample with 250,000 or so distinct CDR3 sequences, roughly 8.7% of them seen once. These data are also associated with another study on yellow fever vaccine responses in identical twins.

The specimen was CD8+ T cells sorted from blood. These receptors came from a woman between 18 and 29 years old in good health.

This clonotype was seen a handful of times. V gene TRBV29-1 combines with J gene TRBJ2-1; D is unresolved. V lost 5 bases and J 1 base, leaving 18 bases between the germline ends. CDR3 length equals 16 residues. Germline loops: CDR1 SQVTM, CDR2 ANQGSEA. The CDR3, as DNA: TGCAGCGTTAGTGGTTTGTCTAGTATTTCCTACAATGAGCAGTTCTTC. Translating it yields CSVSGLSSISYNEQFF.

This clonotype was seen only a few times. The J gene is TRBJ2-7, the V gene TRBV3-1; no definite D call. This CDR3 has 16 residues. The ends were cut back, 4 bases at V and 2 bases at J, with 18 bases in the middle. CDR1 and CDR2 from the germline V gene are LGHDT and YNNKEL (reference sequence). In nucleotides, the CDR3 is TGTGCCAGCAGCCTACCGAGCTCGAACCCCGCCTACGAGCAGTACTTC. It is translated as CASSLPSSNPAYEQYF.

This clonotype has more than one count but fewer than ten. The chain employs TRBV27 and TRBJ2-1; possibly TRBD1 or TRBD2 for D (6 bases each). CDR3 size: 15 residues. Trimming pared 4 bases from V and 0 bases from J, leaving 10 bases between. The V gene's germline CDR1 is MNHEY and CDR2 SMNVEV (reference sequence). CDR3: CASSWRGSSYNEQFF. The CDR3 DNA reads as TGTGCCAGCAGTTGGAGGGGGAGCTCCTACAATGAGCAGTTCTTC.

CDR3: CAISSGTSIINEQFF. CDR3 nucleotides: TGTGCCATCAGTTCCGGGACTAGCATTATCAATGAGCAGTTCTTC. The chain links TRBV10-3 to TRBJ2-1; 9 bases agree with TRBD2. The V segment lost 5 bases and the J segment 6 bases; nucleotides outside the gene matches: 8. There are 15 residues in the CDR3. Germline-derived CDR1 and CDR2 are ENHRY and SYGVKD.

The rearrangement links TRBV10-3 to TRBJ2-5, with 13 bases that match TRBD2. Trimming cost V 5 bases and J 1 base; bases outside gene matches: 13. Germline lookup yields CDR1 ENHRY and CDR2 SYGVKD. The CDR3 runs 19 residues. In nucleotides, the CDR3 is TGTGCCATCAGTCCCGGGACTAGCGGGGAGAAGAACCTCCAAGAGACCCAGTACTTC. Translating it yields CAISPGTSGEKNLQETQYF.

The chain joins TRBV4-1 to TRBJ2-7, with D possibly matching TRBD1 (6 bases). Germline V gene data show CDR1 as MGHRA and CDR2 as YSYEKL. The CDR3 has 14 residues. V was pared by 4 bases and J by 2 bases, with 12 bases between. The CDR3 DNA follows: TGCGCCAGCAGCCCACCATCAGGGGCCTACGAGCAGTACTTC. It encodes CASSPPSGAYEQYF.